The TCR beta chain described here comes from a study of cytomegalovirus exposure and HLA in healthy donors. The junction had 7 bases not matched to a gene; V was cut back by 0 bases and J by 5 bases. Germline lookup yields CDR1 SGHRS and CDR2 YFSETQ. The CDR3 sequence is 16 residues long. These donors were members of the approximately 110-subject validation cohort, a group separate from the roughly 670-subject first cohort. Clones were read by immunoSEQ multiplex PCR, and TCRdb kept only the in-frame ones, dropping some. This sample has 200,000 to 250,000 clones, with around four fifths found just once.

The V gene is TRBV5-1, the J gene TRBJ2-7, with TRBD1 matching 11 bases. This sequence was found in a woman in her thirties in good health and CMV-seropositive. Sequenced sample: PBMCs. CDR3 in DNA: TGCGCCAGCAGCTTGGGGACAGGGGGCTATGTGGACGAGCAGTACTTC. This codes for CASSLGTGGYVDEQYF.